Included here is one TCR beta chain sequence, with context. Its antigen remains unknown. CDR1 is SEHNR, CDR2 FQNEAQ, per germline (reference sequence). The CDR3 is 17 amino acids. Used for each TCR library was roughly 3,300 ng of total RNA. TCRdb re-called the 5' RACE reads; every CDR3 protein appears as one record, without DNA. The data show a few hundred thousand distinct CDR3 sequences, and the top ten clones hold less than 2%. The data were obtained in a study of monozygotic twins with inflammatory bowel disease. Study-wide findings and caveats: Support was absent for any single strong signal or clonotype linked to IBD. Patient-specific immunosuppressive treatments may have made repertoires more variable.

The total RNA came straight from whole blood, and T cells were not sorted beforehand. Source material: blood. This chain uses TRBV7-9 with TRBJ2-2. The TCR was taken from a human donor with ulcerative colitis or Crohn's disease, or a healthy co-twin of an affected twin (not recorded which). The CDR3 sequence is CASSLERVAENTGELFF.